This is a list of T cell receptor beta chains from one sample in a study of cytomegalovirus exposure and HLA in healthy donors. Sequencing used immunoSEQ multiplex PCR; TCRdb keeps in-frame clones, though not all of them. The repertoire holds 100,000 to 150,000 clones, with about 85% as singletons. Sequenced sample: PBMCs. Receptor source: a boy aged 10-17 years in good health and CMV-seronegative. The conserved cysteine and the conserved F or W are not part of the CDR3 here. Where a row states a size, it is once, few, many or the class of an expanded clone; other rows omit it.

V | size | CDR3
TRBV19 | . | ASSTPGLEETQY
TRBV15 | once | ATSPEPLQGAYEQY
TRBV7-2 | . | ASSPRQGVMEKLF
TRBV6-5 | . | ASSKGQAGTGELF
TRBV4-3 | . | ASSQDTGLAGYNEQF
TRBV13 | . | ASSFRAGANGYT
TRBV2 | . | ASSEWDSASYSNQPQH
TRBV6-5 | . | ASRAGTGVYGYT
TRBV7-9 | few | ASSFDTGGFSKLF
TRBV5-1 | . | ASSSGGRTDTQY
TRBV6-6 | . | ASRGAQAPNQPQH
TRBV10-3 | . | AISATGRDGEQF
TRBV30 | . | AWIPGRRPGELF
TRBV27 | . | ATRGVGGANVLT
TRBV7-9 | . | ASSLELETNYGYT
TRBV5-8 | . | ASSPGLAGGQVDEQF
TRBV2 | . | AVPGQTPYEQY